This T cell receptor beta chain emerged from a study of cytomegalovirus exposure and HLA in healthy donors. Study-level information: The study placed about 86% of its approximately 360 genotyped donors in the Caucasian-associated ancestry cluster.

The germline V gene has CDR1 SQVTM and CDR2 ANQGSEA. The CDR3 consists of 15 residues. V shed 2 bases and J 6 bases; nucleotides not matched to a gene: 5. The study's findings and limits: Previous analysis showed most TCR beta V segments were productive about 87% or about 30% of the time.

Use of 60 Vbeta and 13 Jbeta primers characterized the PCR. The method was immunoSEQ multiplex PCR; TCRdb's version includes in-frame clones alone and lacks a portion of them. The sample shows approximately 88,000 clones, around 80% of them seen only once. Comments on this clone: Its antigen remains unknown.

The TCR sequence derives from a man aged 18 to 29 in good health and CMV-seronegative. Input material: PBMCs. The gene calls are TRBV29-1 and TRBJ2-1; 12 bases map to TRBD2. The DNA of the CDR3 is TGCAGCGTTGAACCCTCTAGCGGGGGGGCCAATGAGCAGTTCTTC. Translation: CSVEPSSGGANEQFF.